This T cell receptor (beta chain) was recorded in a study of blood T cell repertoires in COVID-19 (dated by TCRdb to about 2020). For the wider study: Samples covering the acute and convalescent phases of COVID-19 were provided by collaborators in the United States, Italy and Spain. The material from the prospective study consisted of cDNA or gDNA derived from T cells, B-cell-depleted T cells, or PBMCs. The dataset comprised deeply sampled blood TCRbeta repertoires from subjects exposed to, actively infected with, or recovered from COVID-19. The repertoires were released in a freely available public database meant as a resource for research on the immune response to SARS-CoV-2. The samples were drawn from the first 160 participants of the ongoing ImmuneRACE study and from 950 to 1,500 subjects provided by 6 global collaborators. Nearly every sample came with metadata listing a de-identified subject ID, COVID-19 status, age in years and sex. Where available, HLA class I and class II types were obtained from metadata supplied by the sample provider rather than from assay-based typing. Broad study findings and their caveats: How much clinical and demographic metadata was included differed by source and by participant, and the metadata was provided uncurated.

To note about this clone: Its recognized antigen is unknown. No per-base quality is available; no much larger clone lies one base away.

Whole blood was collected in K2EDTA tubes by collaborating institutions according to the institutions' own protocols. For TCRbeta analysis, collaborators shipped samples as frozen whole blood, isolated PBMCs, or DNA extracted from either of those sample types. Trimming takes 4 bases from V and 5 bases from J, and the germline ends sit 18 bases apart. CDR1 is given as MNHEY and CDR2 as SVGAGI, both from the germline V gene. The CDR3 runs 16 amino acids, cysteine and phenylalanine included. Left in the record is the CDR3 DNA by itself, 48 bases read in frame from the first base. TCRbeta CDR3 regions were amplified from genomic DNA using the immunoSEQ Assay, a bias-controlled multiplex PCR. The paper's data handling went like this. The number of nucleated cells in each sample was estimated from the amplification of reference gene primers within the assay. To quantify the absolute abundance of each unique TCRbeta CDR3 rearrangement, sequence reads were collapsed and filtered. For each sample, productive Simpson clonality was calculated as the square root of Simpson's diversity index across productive rearrangements. Held by TCRdb, this immuneACCESS table contains in-frame sequences only and omits some clones. Under half of the omission traces to an unresolved V gene where checked; the cause of the rest is unknown. That table is the source of V, J and clone size, and D and trimming were worked out from the DNA. The sample contains 250,000 or so clones, about 89% of them found a single time. Clones ranked in the top ten supply just under 9% of the sample.

Sequencing was done on a sample of peripheral blood. The clonotype originates from a man aged 35 to 55 with active or convalescent COVID-19. The rearrangement joined TRBV6-5 to TRBJ1-5; a tentative D call is TRBD1 (6 bases match). The sequence in DNA is TGTGCCAGCAGTTCAACAACCGGGACATATGATCAGCCCCAGCATTTT. Translated, it gives CASSSTTGTYDQPQHF.